Each of the 13 T cell receptor beta chains below was sequenced from the same sample in a study of T cell changes during pregnancy in multiple sclerosis. The assay was immunoSEQ multiplex PCR, and TCRdb's table has in-frame clones only and misses some. The table has roughly 40,000 clones, roughly nine tenths seen once. The sample here was CD4+ T cells from peripheral blood mononuclear cells, taken before pregnancy. These receptor sequences come from a female donor with multiple sclerosis, enrolled in a pregnancy study.

The chain uses TRBV7-2 and TRBJ1-3; D gene ambiguous. This CDR3 is built from 15 residues. V gave up 3 bases and J gave up 0 bases, with 9 bases separating them. Germline assignment: CDR1 SGHTA and CDR2 FQGNSA. The CDR3 DNA is TGTGCCAGCAGCTTTCAAGGGAGCTCTGGAAACACCATATATTTT. It translates to CASSFQGSSGNTIYF.

This clone was seen once. The chain links TRBV19 to TRBJ1-1; D possibly corresponds to TRBD1 (6 bases). Germline-derived CDR1 and CDR2 are LNHDA and SQIVND (reference sequence). Between the trimmed V and J ends, which lost 6 bases and 1 base, there was a span of 12 bases. This CDR3 spans 14 amino acids. Here the CDR3 reads CASRSLGQNTEAFF. CDR3 coding DNA: TGTGCCAGTAGATCACTGGGACAGAACACTGAAGCTTTCTTT.

The rearrangement links TRBV6-1 to TRBJ2-5; 11 bases are shared with TRBD1. The J segment lost 1 base and the V segment lost 4 bases, leaving 5 bases of the junction unmatched. This CDR3 contains 16 residues. Germline lookup yields CDR1 MNHNS and CDR2 SASEGT. CDR3 sequence: CASSVWDRGIQETQYF. The CDR3 DNA follows: TGTGCCAGCAGTGTTTGGGACAGGGGGATCCAAGAGACCCAGTACTTC.

This chain links TRBV10-1 with TRBJ1-4; maybe TRBD1 (6 bases). In germline, CDR1 is WNHNN, CDR2 SYGVQD (reference sequence). V was pared by 7 bases and J by 1 base, with 25 bases between. There are 19 residues in the CDR3. CDR3 loop: CASNHQGGGRSITNEKLFF. The DNA of the CDR3 is TGCGCCAGCAACCATCAGGGCGGGGGGCGTTCGATAACTAATGAAAAACTGTTTTTT.

The CDR3 loop reads CASAISGVPSGNTIYF. For the CDR3, the DNA is TGTGCTAGTGCTATATCAGGGGTTCCCTCTGGAAACACCATATATTTT. This sequence joins TRBV12-5 and TRBJ1-3; TRBD1 might be the D (6 bases). V dropped 7 bases and J dropped 0 bases, with 16 bases sitting between them. Germline V gene sequence: CDR1 LGHNT, CDR2 FRNRAP. The CDR3 consists of 16 residues.

The chain links TRBV5-6 to TRBJ1-6, with D unclear. The CDR3 covers 12 residues. Deletions cut 5 bases from V and 8 bases from J, with 8 bases between. Germline V CDR1 and CDR2: SGHDT, YYEEEE. CDR3 residues: CASRTEYSPLHF. DNA of the CDR3: TGTGCCAGCAGAACAGAGTATTCACCCCTCCACTTT.

J is TRBJ1-6 and V is TRBV7-9, with D unclear. Between the trimmed V and J ends, which lost 8 bases and 8 bases, there was a span of 7 bases. Germline V gene sequence: CDR1 SEHNR, CDR2 FQNEAQ (reference sequence). This CDR3 has 11 amino acids. The CDR3 nucleotides read TGTGCCAGCGCGGTAGATTCACCCCTCCACTTT. Translation: CASAVDSPLHF. The full variable domain, its missing parts supplied by reference TRBV7-9 and TRBJ1-6, is DTGVSQNPRHKITKRGQNVTFRCDPISEHNRLYWYRQTLGQGPEFLTYFQNEAQLEKSRLLSDRFSAERPKGSFSTLEIQRTEQGDSAMYLCASAVDSPLHFGNGTRLTVT.

The chain couples TRBV5-4 to TRBJ2-1; D possibly corresponds to TRBD2 (5 bases). The V end lost 0 bases, the J end lost 0 bases, and 7 bases lay between the germline ends. This CDR3 region has 15 residues. Germline V CDR1 and CDR2: SGHNT, YYREEE (reference sequence). This CDR3 is CASSLARGSYNEQFF. DNA of the CDR3: TGTGCCAGCAGCTTGGCTCGGGGCTCCTACAATGAGCAGTTCTTC.

The chain combines TRBV7-2 with TRBJ2-3; 9 positions match TRBD2. CDR1 and CDR2 from the germline V gene are SGHTA and FQGNSA. V trimming: 1 base; J trimming: 4 bases; junction bases outside the gene matches: 9. The CDR3 runs to 17 residues. This chain's CDR3 is CASSLGWGSGGSDTQYF. The CDR3 nucleotides are TGTGCCAGCAGCTTAGGATGGGGTAGCGGGGGCTCAGATACGCAGTATTTT.

The chain links TRBV9 to TRBJ1-2; TRBD1 might be the D (6 bases). Trimming took 4 bases from V and 8 from J, leaving 15 bases between them. The CDR3 spans 13 residues. Germline V CDR1 and CDR2: SGDLS, YYNGEE. CDR3 coding DNA: TGTGCCAGCAGCTTACCTGGTGGGGGCGGCTACACCTTC. Protein: CASSLPGGGGYTF.

The sample holds one count of this clone. The V gene is TRBV7-6, the J gene TRBJ2-5; 7 nucleotides match TRBD2. Germline assignment: CDR1 SGHVS and CDR2 FNYEAQ. This CDR3 comprises 15 residues. J was trimmed by 2 bases and V by 1 base; bases with no gene match: 4. The CDR3 sequence is CASSLGLAVQETQYF. For the CDR3, the DNA is TGTGCCAGCAGCTTAGGCCTAGCGGTTCAAGAGACCCAGTACTTC. Filled out from reference TRBV7-6 and TRBJ2-5, the complete variable domain reads GAGVSQSPRYKVTKRGQDVALRCDPISGHVSLYWYRQALGQGPEFLTYFNYEAQQDKSGLPNDRFSAERPEGSISTLTIQRTEQRDSAMYRCASSLGLAVQETQYFGPGTRLLVL.

The J gene is TRBJ2-5, the V gene TRBV12-2; the listed D gene, TRBD2, was not tested against the DNA. TRBV12-2 constitutes a pseudogene. This CDR3 spans 15 amino acids. As DNA, the CDR3 is TGTGCAAGTCACCTTCGTTGCCGGGGGCAAGAGACCCAGTACTTC. Protein product: CASHLRCRGQETQYF.

The rearrangement uses TRBV2 and TRBJ1-1; D is ambiguous. The V and J ends lost 7 bases and 1 base respectively, with 7 bases between them. The CDR3 length is 12 residues. Germline V CDR1 and CDR2: SNHLY, FYNNEI. The CDR3 nucleotides read TGTGCCAGCAAGATAGAGAACACTGAAGCTTTCTTT. Translated, it gives CASKIENTEAFF.